This T cell receptor beta chain was retrieved from a study of vaccination effects on CD4 cells after COVID-19. Study-wide points: In vaccinees who were healthy, merely 1 out of 255 vaccine-induced clones cross-reacted with common cold coronaviruses. There was marked clonal contraction among infection- and vaccine-induced clones late after vaccination.

With the ViraFEST assay, the study expanded antigen-specific CD4+ T cells using viral peptide pools, then sequenced them. Culture lasted about nine days before CD4+ T cell isolation. Half of the medium was exchanged for IL-2 medium on both days 3 and 7. The data were produced by immunoSEQ multiplex PCR, yet TCRdb's version contains in-frame clones alone and is incomplete. The sample records about 79,000 clones, around 76% being singletons. Only a few counts were recorded for this clone. Antigen: not known. Material: CD4+ T cells from PBMCs cultured with HCoV-229E spike peptides, obtained before COVID-19 vaccination. This receptor was taken from a human donor who received a COVID-19 vaccine.

The CDR3 protein is CASSQSGGGYNEQFF. The CDR3 DNA is TGTGCCAGCAGCCAAAGCGGCGGCGGATACAATGAGCAGTTCTTC. The V and J genes are TRBV14 and TRBJ2-1; possible D gene TRBD2, 5 bases. Trimming left V 2 bases short and J 4 bases short, with 12 bases between. Germline CDR1 reads SGHDN; CDR2 reads FVKESK. This CDR3 comprises 15 residues. The whole variable domain, filled in from reference TRBV14 and TRBJ2-1, reads EAGVTQFPSHSVIEKGQTVTLRCDPISGHDNLYWYRRVMGKEIKFLLHFVKESKQDESGMPNNRFLAERTGGTYSTLKVQPAELEDSGVYFCASSQSGGGYNEQFFGPGTRLTVL.